The TCR beta chain described here comes from a study of blood T cell repertoires in COVID-19. Study-wide background: Samples representing acute and convalescent COVID-19 were sourced from the United States, Italy and Spain. T cells, B-cell-depleted T cells, or PBMCs provided the cDNA or gDNA that served as material.

As originally analysed: From reference gene primer amplification, estimates of nucleated cell counts were derived. Data came from immunoSEQ multiplex PCR; TCRdb stores just in-frame clones and leaves some out. V and J calls and clone size are given by that table; D and trimming were obtained from the DNA. The sample carries roughly 300,000 clones, about 89% recorded once. The sample comprised peripheral blood. This clonotype was obtained from a man between 18 and 35 years old who had recovered from COVID-19.

The CDR3 DNA sequence: TGTGCCAGCTCAAAGGAACGCGGGGGGGCTAACTATGGCTACACCTTC. It yields the protein CASSKERGGANYGYTF. This chain connects TRBV3-1 (or the pseudogene TRBV3-2) to TRBJ1-2; D possibly corresponds to TRBD1 (5 bases). The length of the CDR3 is 16 residues. Trimming removed 8 bases from V and 0 bases from J, with 19 bases in between. Germline V lookup: CDR1 LGHDT, CDR2 YNNKEL (reference sequence).